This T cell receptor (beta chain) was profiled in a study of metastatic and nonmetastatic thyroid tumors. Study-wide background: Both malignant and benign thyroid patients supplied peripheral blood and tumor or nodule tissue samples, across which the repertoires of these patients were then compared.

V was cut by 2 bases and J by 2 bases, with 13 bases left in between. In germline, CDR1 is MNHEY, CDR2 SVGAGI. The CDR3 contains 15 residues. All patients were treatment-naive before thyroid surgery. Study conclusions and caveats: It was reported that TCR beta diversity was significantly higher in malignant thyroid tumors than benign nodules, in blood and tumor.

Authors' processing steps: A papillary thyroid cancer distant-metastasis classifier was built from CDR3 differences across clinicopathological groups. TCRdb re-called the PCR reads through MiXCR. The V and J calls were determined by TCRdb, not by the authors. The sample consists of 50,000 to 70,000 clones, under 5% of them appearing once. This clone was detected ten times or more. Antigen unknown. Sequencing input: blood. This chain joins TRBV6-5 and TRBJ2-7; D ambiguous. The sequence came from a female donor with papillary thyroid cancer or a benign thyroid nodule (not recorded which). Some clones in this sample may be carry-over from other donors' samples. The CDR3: CASSYQTHEPYEQYF. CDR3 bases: TGTGCCAGCAGTTACCAGACCCATGAGCCCTACGAGCAGTACTTC.